What follows are 31 T cell receptor beta chains derived from one specimen sequenced in a study of shared clonotypes between healthy human individuals. Profiling relied on immunoSEQ multiplex PCR, and the TCRdb table lists in-frame clones only, not all of them. The sample yields over a million clones, around 98.5% seen once. Sequences were obtained from naive CD4+ T cells sorted from blood. Subset defined: CD45RA+ positively selected. The receptors were sampled from a man aged 25-40 years in good health.

V usage is TRBV7-6 and J usage is TRBJ1-1; 8 bases match TRBD1. The CDR3 has 15 amino acids. The V gene's germline CDR1 is SGHVS and CDR2 FNYEAQ. Trimming removed 4 bases from V and 10 bases from J; junction bases left unmatched: 14. CDR3: CASSSYRGQDFGAFF. DNA of the CDR3: TGTGCCAGCAGCTCTTACCGGGGACAGGACTTTGGAGCTTTCTTT. Combining the CDR3 with reference TRBV7-6 and TRBJ1-1 gives the whole variable domain GAGVSQSPRYKVTKRGQDVALRCDPISGHVSLYWYRQALGQGPEFLTYFNYEAQQDKSGLPNDRFSAERPEGSISTLTIQRTEQRDSAMYRCASSSYRGQDFGAFFGQGTRLTVV.

The chain carries TRBV5-1 and TRBJ2-2, with 8 bases fitting TRBD2. CDR1 SGHRS and CDR2 YFSETQ come from the germline V gene. The V gene end was trimmed by 5 bases and the J gene end by 1 base; junction bases not matched to a gene: 4. The CDR3 totals 15 residues. CDR3 loop: CASSSSGRNTGELFF. The CDR3 coding sequence is TGCGCCAGCAGTTCCAGCGGGAGGAACACCGGGGAGCTGTTTTTT.

V usage is TRBV10-2 and J usage is TRBJ1-4; D possibly corresponds to TRBD1 (5 bases). The CDR3 is made up of 16 amino acids. Germline CDR1 WSHSY, CDR2 SAAADI. V was trimmed by 8 bases and J by 1 base, leaving 17 bases between them. The CDR3 sequence is CASGGEFGRTNEKLFF. In DNA, the CDR3 is TGCGCCAGCGGAGGGGAATTCGGGAGAACTAATGAAAAACTGTTTTTT.

The V and J genes are TRBV5-6 and TRBJ2-7; TRBD2 might be the D (5 bases). Germline V gene sequence: CDR1 SGHDT, CDR2 YYEEEE. CDR3 size: 14 residues. V gave up 0 bases and J gave up 4 bases, with 11 bases separating them. The CDR3 loop is CASSLAGLLYEQYF. CDR3 DNA sequence: TGTGCCAGCAGCTTGGCCGGACTTCTTTACGAGCAGTACTTC.

This sequence joins TRBV18 and TRBJ2-3, with 10 bases fitting TRBD2. Trimming took 8 bases from V and 0 from J; bases not matched to a gene: 8. The germline gives CDR1 KGHSH, CDR2 LQKENI. CDR3 length equals 16 residues. CDR3 residues: CASLLAGGPSTDTQYF. CDR3 in DNA: TGTGCCAGCCTTTTAGCGGGAGGCCCAAGCACAGATACGCAGTATTTT.

The chain's CDR3 is CASSLEQGDTDTQYF. The CDR3 bases are TGTGCCAGCAGCTTGGAGCAGGGAGACACAGATACGCAGTATTTT. The chain couples TRBV21-1 to TRBJ2-3. TRBV21-1 is a pseudogene segment. The CDR3 has 15 residues.

CDR3 sequence reads: CASSTTTGVQPQHF. CDR3 nucleotides: TGTGCCAGCAGCACCACGACAGGGGTTCAGCCCCAGCATTTT. J is TRBJ1-5 and V is TRBV5-8, with 8 bases lining up with TRBD1. Germline V CDR1 and CDR2: SGHTS, YDEGEE. Germline trimming cut 4 bases from V and 6 bases from J; bases unmatched to any gene: 6. The CDR3 runs to 14 residues. The complete variable domain, with remaining parts taken from reference TRBV5-8 and TRBJ1-5, reads EAGVTQSPTHLIKTRGQQATLRCSPISGHTSVYWYQQALGLGLQFLLWYDEGEERNRGNFPPRFSGRQFPNYSSELNVNALELEDSALYLCASSTTTGVQPQHFGDGTRLSIL.

The J gene is TRBJ2-7, the V gene TRBV6-5, with D possibly being TRBD2 (6 bases). This CDR3 is 12 amino acids long. V gave up 4 bases and J gave up 5 bases, with 9 bases separating them. Germline CDR1 and CDR2: MNHEY and SVGAGI. The CDR3 DNA follows: TGTGCCAGCAGTTTTTCGGGGGACGAGCAGTACTTC. Protein: CASSFSGDEQYF.

The chain combines TRBV11-2 with TRBJ2-7; D unresolved. Trimming pared 3 bases from V and 6 bases from J, leaving 6 bases between. Per germline, CDR1 SGHAT and CDR2 FQNNGV. The CDR3 spans 11 residues. CDR3: CASSFAPEQYF. DNA of the CDR3: TGTGCCAGCAGCTTCGCCCCCGAGCAGTACTTC.

This sequence joins TRBV7-2 and TRBJ1-2, with D possibly being TRBD1 (6 bases). V was pared by 5 bases and J by 5 bases, with 15 bases between. CDR3 length: 14 residues. Germline CDR1 and CDR2: SGHTA and FQGNSA. CDR3: CASSRAGQSYGYTF. In DNA form, the CDR3 reads TGTGCCAGCAGCAGGGCAGGACAGTCATATGGCTACACCTTC.

This chain uses TRBV27 with TRBJ2-7, with no clear D. Trimming removed 8 bases from V and 2 bases from J, with 13 bases in between. The CDR3 runs to 13 residues. Per the germline V gene, CDR1 is MNHEY and CDR2 is SMNVEV (reference sequence). The chain's CDR3 is CASSRQITYEQYF. The CDR3 bases are TGTGCCAGCTCCCGGCAGATTACCTACGAGCAGTACTTC.

The chain employs TRBV10-2 and TRBJ2-1, with 13 bases matching TRBD2. This CDR3 region has 15 residues. In germline, CDR1 is WSHSY, CDR2 SAAADI. Trimming at V came to 4 bases and at J to 8 bases, leaving 5 bases not matched to a gene. The CDR3 sequence is CASSGGTSGKDEQFF. CDR3 in DNA: TGCGCCAGCAGTGGTGGGACTAGCGGGAAGGATGAGCAGTTCTTC.

The chain couples TRBV7-2 to TRBJ1-5; 7 bases map to TRBD1. The V and J ends lost 5 bases and 1 base, in that order; junction bases with no gene match: 11. The V gene's germline CDR1 is SGHTA and CDR2 FQGNSA. The CDR3 sequence is 17 residues long. CDR3 region: CASSQRGTGVSNQPQHF. DNA for the CDR3: TGTGCCAGCAGCCAGAGAGGTACAGGGGTAAGCAATCAGCCCCAGCATTTT.

V and J are TRBV5-1 and TRBJ2-7; TRBD2 agrees at 10 bases. The CDR3 is made up of 16 amino acids. V lost 0 bases, J lost 7 bases, and 10 bases stayed unmatched. The germline CDR1 and CDR2 sequences are SGHRS and YFSETQ. The DNA of the CDR3 is TGCGCCAGCAGCTTGGCCGGAGCGGGAGGGCCCCGAGAGCAGTACTTC. Protein product: CASSLAGAGGPREQYF.

The chain carries TRBV6-5 and TRBJ1-2; 11 bases are shared with TRBD1. Trimming removed 4 bases from V and 8 bases from J; junction bases left unmatched: 6. The germline V gene has CDR1 MNHEY and CDR2 SVGAGI. This CDR3 spans 14 amino acids. As DNA, the CDR3 is TGTGCCAGCAGTTTCGGACAGGGGGCGGGAGGCTACACCTTC. The encoded protein is CASSFGQGAGGYTF.

V usage is TRBV28 and J usage is TRBJ1-4; D remains ambiguous. Germline assignment: CDR1 MDHEN and CDR2 SYDVKM. Trimming took 6 bases from V and 4 from J, leaving 12 bases between them. The CDR3 has 14 amino acids. This chain's CDR3 is CASRPSGSNEKLFF. As DNA, the CDR3 is TGTGCCAGCAGACCGTCGGGGAGTAATGAAAAACTGTTTTTT.

The CDR3 DNA reads as TGTGCCAGCAGTGCGGCGGGAGTAACAGATACGCAGTATTTT. Protein sequence: CASSAAGVTDTQYF. J is TRBJ2-3 and V is TRBV2, with TRBD2 identical over 7 bases. The CDR3 spans 14 residues. Germline V gene data show CDR1 as SNHLY and CDR2 as FYNNEI. Trimming cost V 4 bases and J 3 bases; bases outside gene matches: 4.

This clone was recorded once. V gene TRBV5-4 combines with J gene TRBJ2-1; D unclear. Germline loops: CDR1 SGHNT, CDR2 YYREEE (reference sequence). Trimming shortened V by 4 bases and J by 6 bases, and 14 bases separated the two germline ends. The CDR3 runs to 14 residues. The CDR3 protein is CASSPITQTNEQFF. In nucleotides, the CDR3 is TGTGCCAGCAGCCCCATCACCCAGACCAATGAGCAGTTCTTC.

The genes are TRBV12-5 and TRBJ2-1, with a possible D match to TRBD1 (6 bases). Trimming took off 9 bases at V and 1 base at J, with 22 bases between the two ends. Germline lookup yields CDR1 LGHNT and CDR2 FRNRAP. CDR3 size: 17 residues. DNA for the CDR3: TGTGCTAGCTCCTGGGCAGGGGCGCCTTCTTCCTACAATGAGCAGTTCTTC. Encoded protein: CASSWAGAPSSYNEQFF.

This clone showed up just once. The chain recombines TRBV2 with TRBJ2-7; D assignment may be TRBD1 or TRBD2 (5 bases each). Trimming took 7 bases from V and 2 from J, leaving 12 bases between them. The CDR3 has 13 amino acids. The germline V gene has CDR1 SNHLY and CDR2 FYNNEI. The CDR3 sequence: CASIGDGTYEQYF. CDR3 DNA sequence: TGTGCCAGCATCGGGGACGGGACCTACGAGCAGTACTTC.

This chain connects TRBV7-9 to TRBJ2-3, with D perhaps assigned TRBD1 or TRBD2 (5 bases each). V was clipped by 8 bases and J by 5 bases, with 23 bases between them. This CDR3 has 16 amino acids. Germline CDR1 SEHNR, CDR2 FQNEAQ (reference sequence). For the CDR3, the DNA is TGTGCCAGCCAGAAGGAGGTAATAGGGGTCAGAGATACGCAGTATTTT. Its translation: CASQKEVIGVRDTQYF.

The chain combines TRBV7-9 with TRBJ1-1; D possibly corresponds to TRBD1 (5 bases). Germline CDR1 and CDR2: SEHNR and FQNEAQ (reference sequence). The CDR3 length is 14 residues. The V gene lost 2 bases and the J gene lost 5 bases, with 12 bases spanning the gap. The CDR3 DNA sequence: TGTGCCAGCAGCTTAATGAGGGGAGAAACTGAAGCTTTCTTT. Translation gives CASSLMRGETEAFF.

The V and J genes are TRBV29-1 and TRBJ2-1, with D uncertain. Deletions cut 4 bases from V and 10 bases from J, with 11 bases between. This CDR3 spans 11 amino acids. In germline, CDR1 is SQVTM, CDR2 ANQGSEA. CDR3 region: CSVALAREQFF. The CDR3 coding sequence is TGCAGCGTTGCCCTCGCTAGGGAGCAGTTCTTC.

This CDR3 reads CASSPRSAGGHNEQFF. In nucleotides, the CDR3 is TGTGCCAGCTCACCACGAAGCGCGGGAGGACACAATGAGCAGTTCTTC. The chain recombines TRBV18 with TRBJ2-1; 8 nucleotides align to TRBD2. The CDR3 extends over 16 amino acids. The J segment lost 5 bases and the V segment lost 1 base, leaving 7 bases of the junction unmatched. Per the germline V gene, CDR1 is KGHSH and CDR2 is LQKENI.

The chain recombines TRBV19 with TRBJ2-7; tentative D call: TRBD1 (6 bases). CDR1 is LNHDA and CDR2 is SQIVND in the germline V gene (reference sequence). This CDR3 comprises 14 residues. V was shortened by 6 bases and J by 1 base, with 13 bases between the two germline ends. The CDR3 region is CASSLRDTSYEQYF. The CDR3 nucleotides are TGTGCCAGTAGCCTCCGGGACACATCCTACGAGCAGTACTTC.

Of note for this clone: Within the sample, other DNA sequences also encode this same CDR3. The chain combines TRBV9 with TRBJ1-2; D call uncertain. Per the germline V gene, CDR1 is SGDLS and CDR2 is YYNGEE. Trimming stripped 2 bases from V and 2 bases from J, with 7 bases between. This CDR3 is 13 amino acids long. As DNA, the CDR3 is TGTGCCAGCAGCGTTGCGGGAAACTATGGCTACACCTTC. The encoded protein is CASSVAGNYGYTF.

The V call is TRBV11-2, the J call TRBJ2-7; 9 nucleotides match TRBD1. CDR1 is SGHAT and CDR2 is FQNNGV in the germline V gene. J lost 2 bases, V lost 5 bases, and 7 bases had no gene match. The CDR3 is made up of 15 amino acids. CDR3 sequence (DNA): TGTGCCAGCAGCCCCCGACAGGGGGTACCCTACGAGCAGTACTTC. Amino acid sequence: CASSPRQGVPYEQYF.

In regard to this clone: Other DNA sequences in this sample translate to the same CDR3. The CDR3 is CASSVGAGRSSYEQYF. For the CDR3, the DNA is TGTGCCAGCAGCGTAGGGGCGGGCCGCTCCTCCTACGAGCAGTACTTC. This rearrangement joins TRBV9 to TRBJ2-7, with D possibly matching TRBD2 (5 bases). V was cut by 0 bases and J by 0 bases, with 13 bases left in between. Germline CDR1 SGDLS, CDR2 YYNGEE. The CDR3 length is 16 residues.

V and J are TRBV7-2 and TRBJ1-1; TRBD1 matches at 7 bases. After removal of 5 bases from V and 1 base from J, the junction contained 4 bases not matched to a gene. The CDR3 length is 14 residues. Germline values: CDR1 SGHTA, CDR2 FQGNSA. The CDR3 protein is CASSAGTANTEAFF. The CDR3 region has the DNA TGTGCCAGCAGCGCCGGGACAGCGAACACTGAAGCTTTCTTT.

Turning to this clone: A read error may account for a junction end that differs from germline. The chain carries TRBV9 and TRBJ2-1; a possible D gene is TRBD2 (6 bases). This CDR3 contains 15 residues. In germline, CDR1 is SGDLS, CDR2 YYNGEE. The CDR3 DNA reads as TGTGCCAGCAGGGTAGCGGAGCCGTCTTACAATGAGCAGTTCTTC. This translates into CASRVAEPSYNEQFF.

The V call is TRBV11-2, the J call TRBJ2-7; D is perhaps TRBD2 (5 bases). V lost 6 bases and J 0 bases, leaving 24 bases between the germline ends. In germline, CDR1 is SGHAT, CDR2 FQNNGV. The CDR3 has 18 amino acids. The CDR3 DNA reads as TGTGCCAGCAGTGCCGATTCAATGACGGGGTACAGCTCCTACGAGCAGTACTTC. It codes for CASSADSMTGYSSYEQYF. The whole variable domain, filled in from reference TRBV11-2 and TRBJ2-7, reads EAGVAQSPRYKIIEKRQSVAFWCNPISGHATLYWYQQILGQGPKLLIQFQNNGVVDDSQLPKDRFSAERLKGVDSTLKIQPAKLEDSAVYLCASSADSMTGYSSYEQYFGPGTRLTVT.